This record covers a single TCR beta chain. This sample was taken from a study of blood T cell repertoires in COVID-19. Germline assignment: CDR1 SGHAT and CDR2 FQNNGV. The CDR3 runs 17 residues. Trimming stripped 1 base from V and 2 bases from J, with 17 bases between. Repertoires were generated with immunoSEQ multiplex PCR, while TCRdb's copy carries only in-frame clones and drops some. In the table there are 25,000 to 35,000 clones, 78% of which are singletons. V and J are TRBV11-2 and TRBJ2-5, with D perhaps matching TRBD1 (6 bases). This TCR was sampled from an elderly man with acute or convalescent COVID-19. The sequencing sample was made of peripheral blood. The CDR3 loop reads CASSLVRWGQEQETQYF. For the CDR3, the DNA is TGTGCCAGCAGCTTAGTACGTTGGGGACAAGAGCAAGAGACCCAGTACTTC.